This T cell receptor (beta chain) was captured in a study of blood T cell repertoires in COVID-19. Germline values: CDR1 ENHRY, CDR2 SYGVKD. This CDR3 is built from 17 residues. Trimming cost V 3 bases and J 8 bases, with 20 bases left between them. As processed by the authors: Estimation of nucleated cell counts was performed using reference gene primer amplification. Only in-frame clones appear in the TCRdb table, and some are missing; sequencing was by immunoSEQ multiplex PCR. V, J and clone size derive from that table, while D and trimming were established from the DNA sequence. Of about 200,000 clones in the sample, roughly 86% are singletons; the top ten hold 10% to 15%.

The chain couples TRBV10-3 to TRBJ1-6; D might be TRBD1 (5 bases). The clonotype was recovered from a woman in her forties with acute or convalescent COVID-19. The sample consisted of peripheral blood. In DNA, the CDR3 is TGTGCCATCAGTGAAAGGGGCCAGGGCGTGATTCATTCACCCCTCCACTTT. Its translation is CAISERGQGVIHSPLHF.